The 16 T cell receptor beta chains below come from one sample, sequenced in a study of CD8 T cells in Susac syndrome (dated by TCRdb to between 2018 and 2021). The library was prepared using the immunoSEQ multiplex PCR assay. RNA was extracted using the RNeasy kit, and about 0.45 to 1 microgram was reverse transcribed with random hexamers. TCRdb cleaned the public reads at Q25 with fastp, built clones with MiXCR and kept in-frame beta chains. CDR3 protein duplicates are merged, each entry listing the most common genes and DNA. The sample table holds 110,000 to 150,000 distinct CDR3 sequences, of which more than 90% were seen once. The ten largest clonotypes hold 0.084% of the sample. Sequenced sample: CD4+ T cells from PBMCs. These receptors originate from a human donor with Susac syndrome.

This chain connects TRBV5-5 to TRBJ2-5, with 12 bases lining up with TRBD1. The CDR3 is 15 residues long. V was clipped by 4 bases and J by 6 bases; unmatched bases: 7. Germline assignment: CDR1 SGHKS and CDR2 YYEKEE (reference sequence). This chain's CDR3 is CASSTPGQGAQTQYF. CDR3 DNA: TGTGCCAGCAGCACTCCGGGACAGGGGGCTCAGACCCAGTACTTC.

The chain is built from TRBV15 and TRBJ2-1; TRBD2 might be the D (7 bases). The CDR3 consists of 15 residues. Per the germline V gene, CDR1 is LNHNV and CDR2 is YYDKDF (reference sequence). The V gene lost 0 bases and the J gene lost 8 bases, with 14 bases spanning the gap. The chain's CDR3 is CATSRDLAGADEQFF. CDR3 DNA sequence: TGTGCCACCAGCAGAGATCTCGCGGGGGCTGATGAGCAGTTCTTC.

The DNA for the CDR3 is TGTGCCATCAGTGGGACCTCGGGGACCCAGTACTTC. Translation gives CAISGTSGTQYF. V gene TRBV10-3 combines with J gene TRBJ2-5; no definite D call. Germline V gene data show CDR1 as ENHRY and CDR2 as SYGVKD. This CDR3 has 12 residues. The V gene lost 4 bases and the J gene lost 7 bases, with 10 bases spanning the gap.

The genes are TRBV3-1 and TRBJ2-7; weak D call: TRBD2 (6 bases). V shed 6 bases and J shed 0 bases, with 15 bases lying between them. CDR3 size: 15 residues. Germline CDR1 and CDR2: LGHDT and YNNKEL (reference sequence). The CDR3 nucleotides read TGTGCCAGCAGACGCGGGACGGCGAGCTCCTACGAGCAGTACTTC. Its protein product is CASRRGTASSYEQYF.

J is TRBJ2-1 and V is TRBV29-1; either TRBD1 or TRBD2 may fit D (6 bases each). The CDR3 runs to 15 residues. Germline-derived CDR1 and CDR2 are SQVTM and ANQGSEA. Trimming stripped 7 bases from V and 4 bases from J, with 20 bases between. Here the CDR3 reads CSALSGGNPYNEQFF. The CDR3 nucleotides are TGCAGCGCCCTATCCGGGGGCAATCCATACAATGAGCAGTTCTTC.

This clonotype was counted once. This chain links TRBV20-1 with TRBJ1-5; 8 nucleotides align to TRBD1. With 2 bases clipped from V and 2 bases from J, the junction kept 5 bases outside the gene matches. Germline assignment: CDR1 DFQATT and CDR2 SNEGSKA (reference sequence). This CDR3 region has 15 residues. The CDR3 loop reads CSARPSTGGNQPQHF. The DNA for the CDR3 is TGCAGTGCTAGACCTTCGACAGGGGGCAATCAGCCCCAGCATTTT.

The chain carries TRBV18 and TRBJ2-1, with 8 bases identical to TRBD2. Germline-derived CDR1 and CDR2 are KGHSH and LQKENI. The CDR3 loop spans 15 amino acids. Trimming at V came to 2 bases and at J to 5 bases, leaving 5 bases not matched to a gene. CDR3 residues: CASSPRTSFNNEQFF. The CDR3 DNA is TGTGCCAGCTCACCAAGGACTAGCTTTAACAATGAGCAGTTCTTC.

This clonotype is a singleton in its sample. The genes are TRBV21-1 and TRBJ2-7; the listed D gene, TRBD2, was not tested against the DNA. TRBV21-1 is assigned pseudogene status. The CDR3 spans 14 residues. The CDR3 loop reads CASSNGKGGYEQYF. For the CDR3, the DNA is TGTGCCAGCAGCAATGGAAAGGGAGGTTACGAGCAGTACTTC.

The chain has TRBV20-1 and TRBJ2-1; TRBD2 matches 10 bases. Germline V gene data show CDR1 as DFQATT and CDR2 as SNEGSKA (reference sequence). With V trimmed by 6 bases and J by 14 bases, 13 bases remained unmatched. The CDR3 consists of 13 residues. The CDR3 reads CSATVRSGRVEFF. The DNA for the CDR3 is TGCAGTGCCACGGTTCGGAGCGGGAGGGTGGAGTTCTTC.

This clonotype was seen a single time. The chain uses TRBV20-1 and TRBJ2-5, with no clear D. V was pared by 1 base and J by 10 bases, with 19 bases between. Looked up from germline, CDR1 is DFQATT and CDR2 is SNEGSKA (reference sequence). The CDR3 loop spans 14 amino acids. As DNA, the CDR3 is TGCAGTGCTAGAGCCGAGGACCTCACTACGGTCCAGTACTTC. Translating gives CSARAEDLTTVQYF.

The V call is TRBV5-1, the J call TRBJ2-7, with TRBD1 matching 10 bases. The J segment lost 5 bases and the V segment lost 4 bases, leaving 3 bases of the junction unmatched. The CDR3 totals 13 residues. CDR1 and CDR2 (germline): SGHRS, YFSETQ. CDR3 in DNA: TGCGCCAGCAGCGTGGACAGGGGGGACGAGCAGTACTTC. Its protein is CASSVDRGDEQYF.

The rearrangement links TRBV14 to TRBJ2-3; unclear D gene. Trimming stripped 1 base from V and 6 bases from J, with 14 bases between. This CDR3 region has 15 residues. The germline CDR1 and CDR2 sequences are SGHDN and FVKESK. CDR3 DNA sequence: TGTGCCAGCAGCCAAGGGCGGACGCCACCCGATACGCAGTATTTT. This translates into CASSQGRTPPDTQYF.

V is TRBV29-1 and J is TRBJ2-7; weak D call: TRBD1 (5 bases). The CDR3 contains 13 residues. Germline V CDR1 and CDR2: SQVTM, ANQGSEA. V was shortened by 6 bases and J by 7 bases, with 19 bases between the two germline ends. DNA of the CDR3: TGCAGCGTCCAACAGGAAGCTAAGGGTGAGCAGTACTTC. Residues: CSVQQEAKGEQYF.

CDR3 in DNA: TGTGCCAGCACCCCGGCCAGGGGGGGCACTGAAGCTTTCTTT. Its protein is CASTPARGGTEAFF. The chain couples TRBV12-3 or TRBV12-4 to TRBJ1-1; TRBD1 aligns across 7 bases. The V gene end was trimmed by 7 bases and the J gene end by 4 bases; junction bases not matched to a gene: 9. The CDR3 runs to 14 residues.

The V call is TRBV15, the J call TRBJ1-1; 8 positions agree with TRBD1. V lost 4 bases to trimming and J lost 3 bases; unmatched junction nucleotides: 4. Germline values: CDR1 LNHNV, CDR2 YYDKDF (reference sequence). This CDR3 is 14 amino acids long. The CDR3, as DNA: TGTGCCACCAGCAAACGACAGGGGTACACTGAAGCTTTCTTT. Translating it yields CATSKRQGYTEAFF. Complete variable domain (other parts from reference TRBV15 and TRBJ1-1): DAMVIQNPRYQVTQFGKPVTLSCSQTLNHNVMYWYQQKSSQAPKLLFHYYDKDFNNEADTPDNFQSRRPNTSFCFLDIRSPGLGDTAMYLCATSKRQGYTEAFFGQGTRLTVV.

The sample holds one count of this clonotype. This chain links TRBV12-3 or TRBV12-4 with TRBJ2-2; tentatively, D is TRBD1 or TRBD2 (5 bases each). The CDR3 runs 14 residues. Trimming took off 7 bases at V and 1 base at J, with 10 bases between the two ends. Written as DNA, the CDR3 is TGTGCCAGCAATGGGGACGGGAACACCGGGGAGCTGTTTTTT. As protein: CASNGDGNTGELFF.